This TCR beta chain was sequenced in a study of shared clonotypes between healthy human individuals. Overall study results and limits: A handful of donors held around 5% of naive CD4 clonotypes in common. The study found lower generation probabilities in non-shared clonotypes than in those shared by all four donors. Rarefaction showed sorted-subset sequencing was incomplete despite large depth. It was only blood that was sampled, and tissue repertoires likely differ.

TCRdb's table, derived via immunoSEQ multiplex PCR, lists solely in-frame clones and lacks some. The sample lists about 2 million clones; approximately 94% were seen once. This clone was seen more than once but under ten times. Its antigen is still unknown. CD45RO-negative, CCR7-selected cells formed the naive CD8 fraction, which excluded terminally differentiated effector memory CD45RA+ cells. CDR1 is MNHNS, CDR2 SASEGT, per germline. V was clipped by 0 bases and J by 3 bases, with 9 bases between them. The CDR3 is made up of 14 amino acids. The chain employs TRBV6-1 and TRBJ2-7, with D perhaps matching TRBD1 (6 bases). This clonotype was obtained from a man between 18 and 29 years old in good health. Sequencing was done on a sample of naive CD8+ T cells sorted from blood. CDR3 sequence reads: CASSEAPGDYEQYF. The CDR3 nucleotides read TGTGCCAGCAGTGAAGCGCCAGGGGACTACGAGCAGTACTTC.